This paragraph reports one T cell receptor (beta chain). Profiling relied on immunoSEQ multiplex PCR, and the TCRdb table lists in-frame clones only, not all of them. The sample consists of fewer than 600,000 clones, 89% of them appearing once. This specimen belongs to a study of blood T cell repertoires in COVID-19. Deletions cut 5 bases from V and 5 bases from J, with 15 bases between. The CDR3 runs to 14 residues. Looked up from germline, CDR1 is LNHDA and CDR2 is SQIVND (reference sequence). Sequencing input: peripheral blood. V and J are TRBV19 and TRBJ1-2, with a weak D call TRBD1 (5 bases). The source is a young man with COVID-19, enrolled during active disease. In DNA form, the CDR3 reads TGTGCCAGTAGTTTCTCAGGGTTTGTATATGGCTACACCTTC. Protein sequence: CASSFSGFVYGYTF.